The source of this TCR beta chain is a study of tumor and adjacent non-tumor tissue in lung cancer. The trim removed 9 bases at V and 6 bases at J, leaving 8 bases unmatched. The CDR3 sequence is 13 residues long. Germline V CDR1 and CDR2: MNHEY, SVGAGI. The template was RNA from unsorted bulk tissue. As concerns this clonotype: A read error is likely, as this CDR3 ends without the conserved phenylalanine or tryptophan.

The library came from three nested PCR rounds adapted from ARM-PCR protocols. From the multiplex PCR reads, TCRdb called clonotypes with MiXCR, one entry per CDR3 protein. The sample has over 85,000 distinct CDR3 sequences; about 87% are singletons. The sequenced sample was lung tumor tissue. This TCR was sampled from a man between 65 and 85 years old with non-small cell lung cancer. The chain carries TRBV6-5 and TRBJ1-2; 9 positions agree with TRBD1. CDR3 nucleotides: TGTGCCAGGAGAGCTGGGACAGGGAATGGCTACACCTTA. This codes for CARRAGTGNGYTL.